The rows below give T cell receptor beta chains drawn from one sample of a study of tumor-infiltrating lymphocytes in primary liver carcinoma. TCRdb re-derived calls from the multiplex PCR reads in MiXCR, one entry per CDR3 protein. The sample carries approximately 210,000 distinct CDR3 sequences, less than 65% recorded once. The specimen was peripheral blood. These receptors came from a woman aged 55-75 years with primary liver carcinoma and hepatitis B virus infection. CDR3s include the opening cysteine and the closing phenylalanine or tryptophan. The D gene is left open where the match is weak. Size is omitted from some rows. Given values are once, few, many or a class for expanded clones.

d_gene	abundance	v_gene	j_gene	CDR3nt	CDR3aa
TRBD2	many	TRBV11-2	TRBJ2-7	TGTGCCAGCAGCTTAAGCGCCGCGGGAGGGTTGTCCTACGAGCAGTACTTC	CASSLSAAGGLSYEQYF
TRBD1	NA	TRBV29-1	TRBJ2-2	TGCAACACTATGACAGGGGCAGGCGGGGAGCTGTTTTTT	CNTMTGAGGELFF
NA	NA	TRBV10-3	TRBJ2-7	TGTGCCATCAGTGGACCCGAATCCCAGGCGAACACCTACGAGCAGTATTTC	CAISGPESQANTYEQYF
TRBD1	many	TRBV12-3/TRBV12-4	TRBJ2-5	TGTGCCAGCAGTTTAGGGGACAGGGCGAAAGAGACCCAGTACTTC	CASSLGDRAKETQYF
TRBD1	NA	TRBV7-8	TRBJ1-1	TGTGCCAGCGGCAACCCGACAGGGGGTAAGGCTTTCTTT	CASGNPTGGKAFF
NA	NA	TRBV5-6	TRBJ1-1	TGTGCCAGCAGCTTGTTCATGGCCCCGGAAAACACTGAAGCTTTCTTT	CASSLFMAPENTEAFF
TRBD2	NA	TRBV6-1	TRBJ2-5	TGTGCCAGCAGTGAAGGCCTTGGACTAGTCCTGTACCTAGAGACCCAGTACTTC	CASSEGLGLVLYLETQYF
NA	NA	TRBV12-3/TRBV12-4	TRBJ2-5	TGTGCCAGCAGTACGGGCAGGGCCAGGGCCCAGTACTTT	CASSTGRARAQYF
TRBD2	NA	TRBV12-3/TRBV12-4	TRBJ2-2	TGTGCCAGCAGTTTTCATCCGGGAGGGGCCACCGGGGAGCCGTTTTTT	CASSFHPGGATGEPFF
NA	NA	TRBV29-1	TRBJ2-6	TGCAGCGTTGTGGAGAGTTCTGGGGCCAACGTCCTGGCTTTC	CSVVESSGANVLAF
TRBD1	NA	TRBV11-2	TRBJ1-1	TGTGCCAGCGGCTCCCGGACAGGGGGAGTGACTGAAGCTTTCTTT	CASGSRTGGVTEAFF
TRBD2	NA	TRBV29-1	TRBJ2-2	TGCAGCGTAGGGGGACTAGTGAACACTAGGGAGCTGTTTTTT	CSVGGLVNTRELFF